The 22 T cell receptor beta chains reported below all come from one sample, sequenced in a study of control samples from healthy donors and cancer patients. Sequenced by immunoSEQ multiplex PCR; TCRdb stores in-frame clones only, minus some. The sample includes some 130,000 clones, 80% to 95% of them seen just once. The sequenced sample consisted of blood. The receptors were gathered from a man aged 18-30 years in good health.

This rearrangement joins TRBV27 to TRBJ2-1; D not certain. The germline CDR1 and CDR2 sequences are MNHEY and SMNVEV (reference sequence). The V end was cut by 3 bases, the J end by 5 bases, with 11 bases between. The CDR3 covers 14 residues. CDR3 DNA: TGTGCCAGCAGTTTCGCGGCAACAGACAATGAGCAGTTCTTC. As protein: CASSFAATDNEQFF.

The chain is built from TRBV5-1 and TRBJ1-1; 8 bases agree with TRBD1. This CDR3 has 15 amino acids. CDR1 SGHRS and CDR2 YFSETQ come from the germline V gene. With V trimmed by 4 bases and J by 3 bases, 8 bases remained unmatched. CDR3 residues: CASSPTGGIDTEAFF. The CDR3 bases are TGCGCCAGCAGCCCTACAGGGGGTATAGACACTGAAGCTTTCTTT.

As to this clone: This CDR3 is also generated by other DNA sequences in the sample. The rearrangement links TRBV9 to TRBJ1-2, with a possible D match to TRBD1 (6 bases). The CDR3 spans 13 residues. Germline V gene sequence: CDR1 SGDLS, CDR2 YYNGEE. V was cut by 2 bases and J by 2 bases, with 7 bases left in between. CDR3 in amino acids: CASSVDRNYGYTF. The CDR3 DNA reads as TGTGCCAGCAGCGTGGACAGAAACTATGGCTACACCTTC.

This clone was found once. The chain couples TRBV6-2 or TRBV6-3 to TRBJ2-7, with 7 bases that match TRBD2. CDR1 and CDR2 from the germline V gene are MNHEY and SVGEGT. V lost 4 bases and J lost 5; bases outside the gene matches: 8. The CDR3 covers 14 residues. CDR3 amino acids: CASSLLRGSHEQYF. The CDR3, as DNA: TGTGCCAGCAGTTTGTTGCGGGGGTCTCACGAGCAGTACTTC.

This chain uses TRBV11-2 with TRBJ2-3, with D unclear. Germline V gene data show CDR1 as SGHAT and CDR2 as FQNNGV. Trimming stripped 10 bases from V and 6 bases from J, with 14 bases between. The CDR3 contains 12 residues. The DNA for the CDR3 is TGTGCCACCGGGCCCACTCGGGATACGCAGTATTTT. It translates to CATGPTRDTQYF.

The chain has TRBV27 and TRBJ1-4; tentatively, D is TRBD1 (6 bases). V dropped 4 bases and J dropped 0 bases, with 6 bases sitting between them. The V gene's germline CDR1 is MNHEY and CDR2 SMNVEV (reference sequence). CDR3 size: 14 residues. The chain's CDR3 is CASSWTATNEKLFF. The CDR3 DNA reads TGTGCCAGCAGTTGGACAGCAACTAATGAAAAACTGTTTTTT.

The rearrangement uses TRBV9 and TRBJ1-1; 9 bases match TRBD1. The ends lost 3 bases at V and 4 bases at J; junction bases unmatched: 10. The germline CDR1 and CDR2 sequences are SGDLS and YYNGEE. The CDR3 length is 16 residues. For the CDR3, the DNA is TGTGCCAGCAGCGGAGGGACAGGGCGATGGGGCACTGAAGCTTTCTTT. Amino acids: CASSGGTGRWGTEAFF.

This rearrangement joins TRBV7-9 to TRBJ1-1; D is perhaps TRBD1 (6 bases). The CDR3 sequence is 14 residues long. Germline loops: CDR1 SEHNR, CDR2 FQNEAQ (reference sequence). V was shortened by 5 bases and J by 1 base, with 11 bases between the two germline ends. In DNA form, the CDR3 reads TGTGCCAGCAGCCCACAGACAGGGAACACTGAAGCTTTCTTT. Its protein product is CASSPQTGNTEAFF. Looking up the rest from reference TRBV7-9 and TRBJ1-1 gives the full variable domain: DTGVSQNPRHKITKRGQNVTFRCDPISEHNRLYWYRQTLGQGPEFLTYFQNEAQLEKSRLLSDRFSAERPKGSFSTLEIQRTEQGDSAMYLCASSPQTGNTEAFFGQGTRLTVV.

This clone is medium-sized in the sample. The V and J genes are TRBV6-1 and TRBJ2-1, with 12 bases lining up with TRBD2. Germline assignment: CDR1 MNHNS and CDR2 SASEGT. CDR3 size: 15 residues. After removal of 2 bases from V and 6 bases from J, the junction contained 2 bases not matched to a gene. Here the CDR3 reads CASSELAGGPNEQFF. The CDR3 DNA reads TGTGCCAGCAGTGAACTAGCGGGGGGGCCCAATGAGCAGTTCTTC.

The chain links TRBV19 to TRBJ1-6, with D possibly TRBD1 on 6 matching bases. The CDR3 extends over 14 amino acids. The V end lost 4 bases, the J end lost 7 bases, and 11 bases lay between the germline ends. CDR1 is LNHDA and CDR2 is SQIVND in the germline V gene (reference sequence). The CDR3 loop is CASSTRQANSPLHF. CDR3 DNA: TGTGCCAGTAGTACCCGACAGGCCAATTCACCCCTCCACTTT. Combining the CDR3 with reference TRBV19 and TRBJ1-6 gives the whole variable domain DGGITQSPKYLFRKEGQNVTLSCEQNLNHDAMYWYRQDPGQGLRLIYYSQIVNDFQKGDIAEGYSVSREKKESFPLTVTSAQKNPTAFYLCASSTRQANSPLHFGNGTRLTVT.

The V and J genes are TRBV2 and TRBJ2-1, with TRBD2 as a possible D gene (6 bases). This CDR3 spans 13 amino acids. Germline V CDR1 and CDR2: SNHLY, FYNNEI. The V gene lost 8 bases and the J gene lost 7 bases, with 15 bases spanning the gap. The CDR3 sequence is CASFRLEYNEQFF. CDR3 in DNA: TGTGCCAGCTTTAGACTAGAATATAATGAGCAGTTCTTC.

This chain links TRBV14 with TRBJ2-7; 9 bases line up with TRBD1. The CDR3 is 14 residues long. Germline values: CDR1 SGHDN, CDR2 FVKESK. Losses at the gene ends were 4 bases for V and 3 bases for J; bases not matched to a gene: 4. The CDR3 loop reads CASSLRDRDYEQYF. CDR3 nucleotide sequence: TGTGCCAGCAGCCTCCGGGACAGGGACTACGAGCAGTACTTC.

In this sample, this clone turned up a few times. The DNA of the CDR3 is TGTGCCAGCAGTTACTCGAGGTCCCACGAGCAGTACTTC. As protein: CASSYSRSHEQYF. The J gene is TRBJ2-7, the V gene TRBV6-2 or TRBV6-3; D is ambiguous. The CDR3 is made up of 13 amino acids. Trimming shortened V by 0 bases and J by 5 bases, and 8 bases separated the two germline ends. Germline V gene data show CDR1 as MNHEY and CDR2 as SVGEGT.

The V call is TRBV9, the J call TRBJ2-1, with D maybe TRBD2 (7 bases). This CDR3 is 16 amino acids long. V was cut by 3 bases and J by 3 bases, with 16 bases left in between. The germline gives CDR1 SGDLS, CDR2 YYNGEE. In nucleotides, the CDR3 is TGTGCCAGCAGCGCTGGGGGGGCCGTCCTCTACAATGAGCAGTTCTTC. Translating it yields CASSAGGAVLYNEQFF.

The chain has TRBV5-4 and TRBJ2-5; 16 bases are shared with TRBD2. After removal of 4 bases from V and 4 bases from J, the junction contained 7 bases not matched to a gene. Germline V CDR1 and CDR2: SGHNT, YYREEE (reference sequence). The CDR3 consists of 17 residues. The CDR3 is CASSAGTSGGARETQYF. Here the CDR3 DNA reads TGTGCCAGCAGCGCCGGGACTAGCGGGGGGGCCAGAGAGACCCAGTACTTC.

A word on this clone: A read error may produce the germline difference seen at one junction end. The chain couples TRBV4-1 to TRBJ1-2; D is possibly TRBD1 (6 bases). CDR3 length: 19 amino acids. The germline gives CDR1 MGHRA, CDR2 YSYEKL. In nucleotides, the CDR3 is TGCGCCAGCAGCCAAGTAGGGGGACCCTCAGTATTCGGTAACCATGGCTACACCTTC. Its protein product is CASSQVGGPSVFGNHGYTF.

The V and J genes are TRBV19 and TRBJ1-2, with a possible D match to TRBD1 (5 bases). Germline V gene sequence: CDR1 LNHDA, CDR2 SQIVND (reference sequence). Trimming left V 3 bases short and J 5 bases short, with 19 bases between. The CDR3 loop spans 16 amino acids. CDR3 bases: TGTGCCAGTAGTATTAGAGGGGTTTCGTTTATTTATGGCTACACCTTC. It codes for CASSIRGVSFIYGYTF.

The rearrangement joins TRBV6-5 to TRBJ1-5; D is uncertain. CDR1 and CDR2 from the germline V gene are MNHEY and SVGAGI. This CDR3 comprises 13 residues. Trimming stripped 8 bases from V and 7 bases from J, with 15 bases between. The CDR3 DNA reads as TGTGCCAGCGGGGAGGTTCTAGAGCAGCCCCAGCATTTT. It codes for CASGEVLEQPQHF.

On this clone itself: Distinct nucleotide sequences in the sample also encode this CDR3. The CDR3 nucleotides are TGTGCCAGCAGTGAACTAGCGGGGGGCCCAGATACGCAGTATTTT. It is translated as CASSELAGGPDTQYF. The V gene is TRBV6-1, the J gene TRBJ2-3; 11 bases are shared with TRBD2. Losses at the gene ends were 2 bases for V and 4 bases for J; bases not matched to a gene: 2. CDR1 is MNHNS, CDR2 SASEGT, per germline. The CDR3 length is 15 residues.

V is TRBV7-9 and J is TRBJ1-4; unclear D gene. Germline CDR1 and CDR2: SEHNR and FQNEAQ (reference sequence). The V gene lost 5 bases and the J gene lost 14 bases, with 15 bases spanning the gap. The length of the CDR3 is 12 residues. The CDR3 region has the DNA TGTGCCAGCAGCCTCGGCGCCCGAGGTCTGTTTTTT. It yields the protein CASSLGARGLFF.

This chain joins TRBV11-2 and TRBJ2-2, with 8 bases matching TRBD2. The CDR3 is made up of 15 amino acids. J lost 5 bases, V lost 1 base, and 3 bases had no gene match. Germline V CDR1 and CDR2: SGHAT, FQNNGV. CDR3 sequence reads: CASSLGRGDTGELFF. The CDR3 bases are TGTGCCAGCAGCTTAGGGCGGGGGGATACCGGGGAGCTGTTTTTT.

The rearrangement links TRBV28 to TRBJ1-1; 9 nucleotides align to TRBD1. The CDR3 has 14 amino acids. CDR1 is MDHEN and CDR2 is SYDVKM in the germline V gene. V lost 5 bases, J lost 11 bases, and 12 bases stayed unmatched. CDR3 coding DNA: TGTGCCAGCAGTCAACCGGGACAGGGTGGGAATGCTTTCTTT. It translates to CASSQPGQGGNAFF.